The clone carrying this T cell receptor beta chain was observed once. The antigen is undetermined. These data belong to a study of cytomegalovirus exposure and HLA in healthy donors. The CDR3 is 16 residues long. Germline assignment: CDR1 SEHNR and CDR2 FQNEAQ (reference sequence). Trimming removed 4 bases from V and 5 bases from J, with 20 bases in between. Primers included in the PCR were 60 Vbeta and 13 Jbeta primers. Profiled with immunoSEQ multiplex PCR; TCRdb holds only in-frame clones, not every one. The sample includes some 130,000 clones, roughly four fifths of them seen just once. Broader study findings: Owing to their indistinguishability, certain V segments, notably TRBV6-2 and TRBV6-3, were excluded. Most CMV-associated TCR beta chains appeared HLA-restricted in a later analysis.

The TCR was taken from a male donor in good health and CMV-seronegative. This chain connects TRBV7-9 to TRBJ2-5, with D possibly matching TRBD1 (6 bases). The sample taken for sequencing was PBMCs. CDR3 residues: CASSSLGRGEFETQYF. CDR3 coding DNA: TGTGCCAGCAGCTCCCTGGGCAGGGGAGAGTTTGAGACCCAGTACTTC. Together with reference TRBV7-9 and TRBJ2-5, the CDR3 gives the full variable domain: DTGVSQNPRHKITKRGQNVTFRCDPISEHNRLYWYRQTLGQGPEFLTYFQNEAQLEKSRLLSDRFSAERPKGSFSTLEIQRTEQGDSAMYLCASSSLGRGEFETQYFGPGTRLLVL.